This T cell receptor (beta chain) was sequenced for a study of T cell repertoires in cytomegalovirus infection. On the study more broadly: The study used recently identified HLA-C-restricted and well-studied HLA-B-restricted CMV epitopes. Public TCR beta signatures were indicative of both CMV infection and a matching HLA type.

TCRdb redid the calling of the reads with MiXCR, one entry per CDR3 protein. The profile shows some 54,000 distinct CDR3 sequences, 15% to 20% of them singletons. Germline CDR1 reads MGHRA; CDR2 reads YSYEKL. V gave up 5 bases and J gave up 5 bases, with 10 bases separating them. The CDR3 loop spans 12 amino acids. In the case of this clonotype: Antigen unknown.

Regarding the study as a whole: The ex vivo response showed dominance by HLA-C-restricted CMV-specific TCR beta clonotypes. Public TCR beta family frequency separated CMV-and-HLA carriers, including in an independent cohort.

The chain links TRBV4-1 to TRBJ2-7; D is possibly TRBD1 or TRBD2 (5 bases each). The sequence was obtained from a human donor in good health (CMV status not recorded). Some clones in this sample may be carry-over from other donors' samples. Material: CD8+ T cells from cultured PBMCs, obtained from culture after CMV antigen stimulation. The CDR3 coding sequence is TGCGCCAGCAGCTATGGGGGTAACGAGCAGTACTTC. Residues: CASSYGGNEQYF.